This TCR beta chain was documented in a study of blood T cell repertoires in COVID-19. Across the study: COVID-19 samples collected from the United States, Italy and Spain covered acute and convalescent phases. PBMCs, B-cell-depleted T cells, or T cells were the source of the cDNA or gDNA that made up the material.

The CDR3 sequence is 13 residues long. V gave up 3 bases and J gave up 7 bases, with 10 bases separating them. Germline CDR1 is MNHEY and CDR2 is SMNVEV (reference sequence). The authors' processing: It was from reference gene primer amplification that nucleated cell counts were estimated. The data were produced by immunoSEQ multiplex PCR, yet TCRdb's version contains in-frame clones alone and is incomplete. The V and J calls and clone size were taken over from that table, and D and trimming were inferred from the DNA. The profile shows around 140,000 clones, about 92% of them singletons. The sequence was obtained from a human donor in a cohort sampled during active COVID-19. Input material: peripheral blood. The chain is built from TRBV27 and TRBJ1-5; TRBD1 might be the D (5 bases). The CDR3 coding sequence is TGTGCCAGCAGTTTTGGGGGGGGGCAGCCCCAGCATTTT. Translation: CASSFGGGQPQHF.